This TCR beta chain is from a study of a mutant IDH1 vaccine in newly diagnosed glioma. Across the study: There were approximately 60% males and around 38% females among treated patients, whose mean age was about 40 years. The earlier regimen, radiotherapy, temozolomide, or both, was most often both.

Time point: baseline, week 1 (first vaccination visit). Regarding treatment: pre-vaccination baseline after standard-of-care therapy. Tumors from donors were new WHO grade 3 or 4 IDH1-mutant astrocytomas with ATRX loss. The CDR3 loop spans 15 amino acids. V lost 1 base and J lost 0, with 10 bases in between. Per the germline V gene, CDR1 is MNHEY and CDR2 is SMNVEV (reference sequence). Assay: immunoSEQ multiplex PCR; the TCRdb copy retains only in-frame clones and omits some. The table shows 55,000 to 70,000 clones, with about 86% occurring only once. The source of this sequence is a man younger than 45 with glioma. The sample here was PBMCs, taken from a glioma patient treated with radiotherapy, temozolomide or both. V and J are TRBV27 and TRBJ2-7, with TRBD1 as a possible D gene (6 bases). The CDR3 DNA follows: TGTGCCAGCAGTTTATTGGGGACATCCTCCTACGAGCAGTACTTC. Amino acid sequence: CASSLLGTSSYEQYF.